This T cell receptor beta chain was retrieved from a study of OX40 agonist ivuxolimab in advanced cancers. Germline V CDR1 and CDR2: ENHRY, SYGVKD. The CDR3 is made up of 16 amino acids. V lost 3 bases and J lost 4; bases outside the gene matches: 9. Here immunoSEQ multiplex PCR was the method, and the copy in TCRdb shows in-frame clones only, minus some. The sample contains about 3,100 clones, about 92% of which appear only once. This rearrangement joins TRBV10-3 to TRBJ2-1; 7 bases agree with TRBD2. This sample comprised CD4+ or CD8+ T cells sorted from blood, obtained in a trial of the OX40 agonist ivuxolimab. The origin of this receptor is an adult with an advanced solid tumor such as melanoma, head and neck, liver or kidney cancer. CDR3 sequence reads: CAISDLRSGVYNEQFF. DNA of the CDR3: TGTGCCATCAGTGACCTTAGGAGCGGGGTTTACAATGAGCAGTTCTTC.